A selection of T cell receptor beta chains follows, all from one sample in a study of T cells in Graves' hyperthyroidism and ophthalmopathy. TCRdb re-derived calls from the multiplex PCR reads in MiXCR, one entry per CDR3 protein. Here the sample spans about 640,000 distinct CDR3 sequences, around 20% being singletons. The specimen was blood. The receptors originated from a man under 40 with Graves' ophthalmopathy. The CDR3 runs from the conserved cysteine through the conserved F or W. D genes are given only for firm matches. Expanded clones get a size class; other rows say once, few or many, or leave the size out.

j_call	v_call	d_call	clone_size	cdr3_nt	cdr3_aa
TRBJ2-7	TRBV7-3	-	-	TGTGCCAGCAGCTTAAACCCCGCTTACGAGCAGTACTTC	CASSLNPAYEQYF
TRBJ2-7	TRBV10-1	TRBD2	-	TGCGCCAGCAGTGATTCCCGGGAGGGAGGATACGAGCAGTACTTC	CASSDSREGGYEQYF
TRBJ1-1	TRBV4-1	-	-	TGCGCCAGCAGCCAAGATGAGGGGGGGAACACTGAAGCTTTCTTT	CASSQDEGGNTEAFF
TRBJ1-1	TRBV27	-	-	TGTGCCAGCGGAATCAGTGTGAACACTGAAGCTTTCTTT	CASGISVNTEAFF
TRBJ1-1	TRBV4-2	-	many	TGTGCCAGCAGCCAAGAGCGGGAGAACACTGAAGCTTTCTTT	CASSQERENTEAFF
TRBJ1-2	TRBV28	TRBD1	few	TGTGCCAGCAGACCCGACAGGGGGGTTGATGGCTACACCTTC	CASRPDRGVDGYTF
TRBJ1-3	TRBV7-9	-	-	TGTGCCAGCAGCCCGGGGCTCTCTGGAAACACCATATATTTT	CASSPGLSGNTIYF
TRBJ2-7	TRBV6-1	TRBD1	-	TGTGCCAGCAGCGCACAGGGGGCCCCCTACGAGCAGTACTTC	CASSAQGAPYEQYF
TRBJ2-7	TRBV7-6	-	-	TGTGCCAGCAGCTTAGAGTACAGCTCCTACGAGCAGTACTTC	CASSLEYSSYEQYF
TRBJ2-3	TRBV13	TRBD2	many	TGTGCCAGCAGCCGGAGGACTAGCGGAACTAGCACAGATACGCAGTATTTT	CASSRRTSGTSTDTQYF
TRBJ2-7	TRBV12-3/TRBV12-4	TRBD1	few	TGTGCCAGCAGCGGGGACAGCCGCTACGAGCAGTACTTC	CASSGDSRYEQYF
TRBJ2-1	TRBV20-1	-	many	TGCAGTGCTGGGCCTCCGATCTCGGCGGGCTACAATGAGCAGTTCTTC	CSAGPPISAGYNEQFF
TRBJ2-3	TRBV15	-	-	TGTGCCACCAGCAGAGCCCCCGGACACCCGCCGGGCACAGATACGCAGTATTTT	CATSRAPGHPPGTDTQYF
TRBJ2-7	TRBV5-1	-	many	TGCGCCAGCAGCCTAGACGGACTCTACGAGCAGTACTTC	CASSLDGLYEQYF
TRBJ2-3	TRBV30	TRBD2	few	TGTGCCTGGAGTGACCAACGACAGGGACTAGCGGGAGTATTGAGCACAGATACGCAGTATTTT	CAWSDQRQGLAGVLSTDTQYF